The 17 T cell receptor beta chains presented below share a single source sample, sequenced in a study of shared clonotypes between healthy human individuals. Data came from immunoSEQ multiplex PCR; TCRdb stores just in-frame clones and leaves some out. The sample gives around 2.3 million clones, about 94% of which show up once; around 0.13% is in the top ten. Sequencing was carried out using naive CD4+ T cells sorted from blood. This sample's subset: CD45RA+ positively selected. The receptor source for this set is a young man in good health.

This chain links TRBV6-5 with TRBJ1-2; maybe TRBD1 (6 bases). The germline V and J ends were trimmed by 1 base and 6 bases, with 9 bases remaining between them. Germline V gives CDR1 MNHEY, CDR2 SVGAGI. The CDR3 is 13 amino acids. The CDR3 sequence: CASSYYRENGYTF. CDR3 sequence (DNA): TGTGCCAGCAGTTACTACAGGGAAAATGGCTACACCTTC.

V usage is TRBV18 and J usage is TRBJ2-7, with D possibly being TRBD1 (6 bases). The CDR3 contains 18 residues. The V end lost 4 bases, the J end lost 4 bases, and 26 bases lay between the germline ends. Germline V gene sequence: CDR1 KGHSH, CDR2 LQKENI. CDR3: CASSLGSPSGADTYEQYF. CDR3 sequence (DNA): TGTGCCAGCTCACTTGGGTCGCCCTCAGGGGCTGACACGTACGAGCAGTACTTC.

V gene TRBV10-3 combines with J gene TRBJ2-5; TRBD2 agrees at 12 bases. The CDR3 is 14 residues long. Germline V gene data show CDR1 as ENHRY and CDR2 as SYGVKD. Unmatched junction bases numbered 7, after V lost 10 bases and J lost 4 bases. The CDR3 reads CATTSGRPGETQYF. CDR3 in DNA: TGTGCCACTACTAGCGGGAGGCCGGGAGAGACCCAGTACTTC.

CDR3 sequence (DNA): TGTGCCAGCAGGGAGACCCATATGAGCTACACCTTC. It codes for CASRETHMSYTF. The V call is TRBV28, the J call TRBJ1-2, with D uncertain. This CDR3 region has 12 residues. Per the germline V gene, CDR1 is MDHEN and CDR2 is SYDVKM. Deletions cut 6 bases from V and 9 bases from J, with 14 bases between.

The rearrangement uses TRBV11-2 and TRBJ2-1, with D unresolved. The CDR3 covers 15 residues. Trimming shortened V by 0 bases and J by 10 bases, and 16 bases separated the two germline ends. Germline V gene sequence: CDR1 SGHAT, CDR2 FQNNGV. The chain's CDR3 is CASSLDGNQLEEQFF. CDR3 DNA: TGTGCCAGCAGCTTAGATGGTAACCAGCTTGAGGAGCAGTTCTTC.

The chain couples TRBV5-1 to TRBJ2-7; D could derive from TRBD1 or TRBD2 (5 bases each). This CDR3 spans 15 amino acids. Trimming removed 4 bases at V and 5 bases at J, with 19 bases between. CDR1 and CDR2 (germline): SGHRS, YFSETQ. CDR3 nucleotides: TGCGCCAGCAGCGTGATGGGACCGGGCGTCGACGAGCAGTACTTC. It specifies CASSVMGPGVDEQYF.

The rearrangement uses TRBV5-1 and TRBJ2-1; D not certain. The CDR3 has 13 residues. V was shortened by 1 base and J by 2 bases, with 4 bases between the two germline ends. The germline V gene has CDR1 SGHRS and CDR2 YFSETQ. CDR3: CASSLWPYNEQFF. The CDR3 DNA is TGCGCCAGCAGCTTGTGGCCCTACAATGAGCAGTTCTTC.

The DNA for the CDR3 is TGTGCCATTAGAGGACAGGGGATTGGTAACTATGGCTACACCTTC. Translated, it gives CAIRGQGIGNYGYTF. This sequence joins TRBV2 and TRBJ1-2, with 9 positions matching TRBD1. Unmatched junction bases numbered 10, after V lost 10 bases and J lost 1 base. The CDR3 spans 15 residues. CDR1 SNHLY and CDR2 FYNNEI come from the germline V gene. Together with reference TRBV2 and TRBJ1-2, the CDR3 gives the full variable domain: EPEVTQTPSHQVTQMGQEVILRCVPISNHLYFYWYRQILGQKVEFLVSFYNNEISEKSEIFDDQFSVERPDGSNFTLKIRSTKLEDSAMYFCAIRGQGIGNYGYTFGSGTRLTVV.

V and J are TRBV19 and TRBJ2-7; 9 bases match TRBD1. This CDR3 comprises 14 residues. The germline V gene has CDR1 LNHDA and CDR2 SQIVND (reference sequence). The trim removed 7 bases at V and 6 bases at J, leaving 10 bases unmatched. The CDR3 DNA is TGTGCCAGTAAAGTGGAGGGACAGGGTGGCGAGCAGTACTTC. This translates into CASKVEGQGGEQYF.

The chain uses TRBV7-2 and TRBJ2-7; D not resolved. This CDR3 has 18 residues. In germline, CDR1 is SGHTA, CDR2 FQGNSA. V was trimmed by 1 base and J by 3 bases, leaving 22 bases between them. CDR3 coding DNA: TGTGCCAGCAGCTTAGTCGTTCCGAGCTACGGATGGAGCTACGAGCAGTACTTC. This sequence encodes CASSLVVPSYGWSYEQYF.

The rearrangement links TRBV7-2 to TRBJ2-1; the D is unclear. The CDR3 spans 17 residues. CDR1 and CDR2 (germline): SGHTA, FQGNSA. The V gene lost 3 bases and the J gene lost 4 bases, with 19 bases spanning the gap. The CDR3 here is CASSFPSAASLYNEQFF. CDR3 nucleotide sequence: TGTGCCAGCAGCTTTCCATCGGCGGCCTCTTTGTACAATGAGCAGTTCTTC.

V and J are TRBV5-1 and TRBJ2-3; D might be TRBD1 or TRBD2, each matching 5 bases. This CDR3 contains 16 residues. Trimming took 0 bases from V and 1 from J, leaving 12 bases between them. CDR1 and CDR2 from the germline V gene are SGHRS and YFSETQ. CDR3 residues: CASSLAGAKGTDTQYF. CDR3 coding DNA: TGCGCCAGCAGCTTGGCCGGGGCAAAGGGCACAGATACGCAGTATTTT. Full variable domain (outside the CDR3, taken from reference TRBV5-1 and TRBJ2-3): KAGVTQTPRYLIKTRGQQVTLSCSPISGHRSVSWYQQTPGQGLQFLFEYFSETQRNKGNFPGRFSGRQFSNSRSEMNVSTLELGDSALYLCASSLAGAKGTDTQYFGPGTRLTVL.

This chain links TRBV5-1 with TRBJ2-6, with D unresolved. This CDR3 is built from 15 residues. Between the trimmed V and J ends, which lost 4 bases and 2 bases, there was a span of 10 bases. Germline assignment: CDR1 SGHRS and CDR2 YFSETQ. The CDR3 nucleotides are TGCGCCAGCAGCACCCAGGCTGCTGGGGCCAACGTCCTGACTTTC. Its translation is CASSTQAAGANVLTF.

This rearrangement joins TRBV11-2 to TRBJ2-3; TRBD2 agrees at 12 bases. Germline assignment: CDR1 SGHAT and CDR2 FQNNGV. The length of the CDR3 is 18 residues. With 5 bases clipped from V and 6 bases from J, the junction kept 15 bases outside the gene matches. This CDR3 is CASSPLWASGGAEDTQYF. The CDR3 DNA is TGTGCCAGCAGCCCCCTGTGGGCTAGCGGGGGGGCCGAGGATACGCAGTATTTT.

The chain carries TRBV30 and TRBJ2-7; D unclear. The V gene lost 2 bases and the J gene lost 1 base, with 9 bases spanning the gap. The CDR3 spans 13 residues. Germline CDR1 is GTSNPN and CDR2 is SVGIG (reference sequence). CDR3 in DNA: TGTGCCTGGAGTCCTACAAATTCCTACGAGCAGTACTTC. It translates to CAWSPTNSYEQYF.

V gene TRBV7-6 combines with J gene TRBJ1-2; possibly TRBD1 for D (6 bases). The CDR3 has 13 amino acids. Trimming left V 5 bases short and J 6 bases short, with 13 bases between. Germline loops: CDR1 SGHVS, CDR2 FNYEAQ. CDR3 protein: CASSLTGLDGYTF. DNA for the CDR3: TGTGCCAGCAGCCTGACAGGCCTAGATGGCTACACCTTC.

On this clone itself: At the DNA level, this CDR3 is encoded by other sequences in the same sample as well. This chain links TRBV4-2 with TRBJ1-1; D not resolved. The germline V gene encodes CDR1 LGHNA and CDR2 YNFKEQ. The germline V and J ends were trimmed by 0 bases and 2 bases, with 7 bases remaining between them. This CDR3 has 14 amino acids. The CDR3 DNA is TGTGCCAGCAGCCAAGATCGAGGCAACACTGAAGCTTTCTTT. Protein: CASSQDRGNTEAFF.